This is a list of T cell receptor beta chains from one sample in a study of blood T cells in healthy people across ages. Each CDR3 protein gets one entry after TCRdb re-called the 5' RACE reads with MiXCR. The data hold more than 1,000,000 distinct CDR3 sequences, with roughly 24% observed a single time. These data also featured in a second study, about T cells of mothers and their children.

Sequencing was done on a sample of blood. The receptors originated from a girl aged 2-10 years in good health. Both conserved end residues are part of each CDR3.

v_call,cdr3_aa
TRBV7-2,CASSSGTRQETQYF
TRBV28,CASVRQGSGELFF
TRBV20-1,CRGTGPAINRTTKTALYTEAFF
TRBV29-1,CSVELPLGAGTITDTQYF
TRBV6-1,CASRQALTGNTIYF
TRBV12-3/TRBV12-4,CASSFQPGSPLHF
TRBV9,CASSKEGTPNYGYTF
TRBV18,CASLDRRKDTQYF
TRBV7-2,CASSLVLGGDTEAFF
TRBV11-2,CASSLGRGEELYEQYF
TRBV6-6,CASSYNPQIQETQYF
TRBV13,CASSYTSSNEQFF
TRBV5-1,CASSLFSGGVDEQFF
TRBV12-3/TRBV12-4,CASSRDRLGKLFF
TRBV9,CASSVGTKKNIQYF
TRBV5-1,CASSLAVRVSETQYF
TRBV12-3/TRBV12-4,CASSSLNSYNEQFF
TRBV5-5,CASIYSGGADTQYF
TRBV7-2,CASSFTGMSHETQYF
TRBV28,CASTQSGTGSYEQYF
TRBV5-1,CASRTGTSGTYEQYF
TRBV28,CASSLPTGLPYEQYF
TRBV3-1,CASSQGLQVVGTIYF
TRBV4-3,CASSYRTEVDTGELFF
TRBV4-1,CASSQDRDRRRSNEKLFF
TRBV10-3,CAISETQGEEQYF
TRBV12-3/TRBV12-4,CASSLPDGDTQYF
TRBV29-1,CSVGPLRLGGDTQYF
TRBV19,CASRPAGTGNEKLFF
TRBV4-2,CASTRTSGVLNEQFF
TRBV5-1,CASSLRLAGGRGTDTQYF
TRBV7-2,CASSSVGGGSEQYF
TRBV29-1,CSVETEGEDYEQYF
TRBV7-9,CASSFDGVEGKNIQYF
TRBV20-1,CSAIRGRDYGYTF
TRBV4-2,CASSQVLRTGELFF
TRBV20-1,CSARAGGTYNEQFF
TRBV7-3,CASSPIGTAFNEQFF
TRBV3-1,CASSQARNNEQFF
TRBV7-2,CASSLTDVYEQYF
TRBV12-3/TRBV12-4,CASTNRGFTDTQYF
TRBV3-1,CASSLGLQNTAAFF